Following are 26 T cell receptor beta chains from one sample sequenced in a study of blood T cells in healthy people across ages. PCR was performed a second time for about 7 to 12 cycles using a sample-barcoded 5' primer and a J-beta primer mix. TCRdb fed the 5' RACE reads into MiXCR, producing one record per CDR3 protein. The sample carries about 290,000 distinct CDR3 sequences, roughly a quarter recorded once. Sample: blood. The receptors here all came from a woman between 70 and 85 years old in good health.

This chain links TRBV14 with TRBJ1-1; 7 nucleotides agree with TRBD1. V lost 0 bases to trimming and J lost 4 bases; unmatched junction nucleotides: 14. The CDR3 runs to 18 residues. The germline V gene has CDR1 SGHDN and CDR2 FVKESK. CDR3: CASSQDGGPGGFVTEAFF. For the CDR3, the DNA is TGTGCCAGCAGCCAAGATGGAGGGCCAGGGGGTTTTGTCACTGAAGCTTTCTTT.

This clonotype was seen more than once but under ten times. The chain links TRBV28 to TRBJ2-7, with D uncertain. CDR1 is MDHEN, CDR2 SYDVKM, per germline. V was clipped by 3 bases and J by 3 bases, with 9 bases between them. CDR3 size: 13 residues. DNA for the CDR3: TGTGCCAGCAGTTTGGGTCCGTACTACGAGCAGTACTTC. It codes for CASSLGPYYEQYF.

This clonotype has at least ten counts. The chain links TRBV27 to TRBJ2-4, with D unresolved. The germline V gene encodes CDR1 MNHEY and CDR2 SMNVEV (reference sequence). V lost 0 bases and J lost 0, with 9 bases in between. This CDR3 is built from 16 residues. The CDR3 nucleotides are TGTGCCAGCAGTTTATCCGGAGCACCAGCCAAAAACATTCAGTACTTC. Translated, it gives CASSLSGAPAKNIQYF.

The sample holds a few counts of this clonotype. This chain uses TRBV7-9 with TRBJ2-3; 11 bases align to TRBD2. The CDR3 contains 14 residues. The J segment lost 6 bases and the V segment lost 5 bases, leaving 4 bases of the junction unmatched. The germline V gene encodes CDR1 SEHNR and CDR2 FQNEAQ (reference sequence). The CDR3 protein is CASSTGTSGDTQYF. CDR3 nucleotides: TGTGCCAGCAGCACCGGGACTAGCGGCGATACGCAGTATTTT.

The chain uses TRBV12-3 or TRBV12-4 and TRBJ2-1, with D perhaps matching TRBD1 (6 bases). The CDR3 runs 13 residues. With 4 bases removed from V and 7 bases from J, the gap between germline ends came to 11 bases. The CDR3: CASSSDSWNEQFF. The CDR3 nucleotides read TGTGCCAGCAGTTCGGACAGTTGGAATGAGCAGTTCTTC.

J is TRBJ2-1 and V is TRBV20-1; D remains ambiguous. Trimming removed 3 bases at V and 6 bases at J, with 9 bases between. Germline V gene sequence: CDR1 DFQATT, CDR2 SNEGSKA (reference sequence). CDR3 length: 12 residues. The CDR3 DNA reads TGCAGTGCTAGTGTTGCACCCAATGAGCAGTTCTTC. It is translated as CSASVAPNEQFF.

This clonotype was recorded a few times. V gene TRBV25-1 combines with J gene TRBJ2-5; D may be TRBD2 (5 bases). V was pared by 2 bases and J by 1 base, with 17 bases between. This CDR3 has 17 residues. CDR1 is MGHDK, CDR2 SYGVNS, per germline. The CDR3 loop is CASSEIRTQKSQETQYF. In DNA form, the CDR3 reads TGTGCCAGCAGTGAAATCAGGACTCAGAAATCCCAAGAGACCCAGTACTTC.

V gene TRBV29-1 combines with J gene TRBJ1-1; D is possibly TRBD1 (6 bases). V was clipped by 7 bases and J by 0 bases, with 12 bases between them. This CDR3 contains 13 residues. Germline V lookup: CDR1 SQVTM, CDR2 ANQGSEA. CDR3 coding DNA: TGCAGCGCCCGGACAGCTATGAACACTGAAGCTTTCTTT. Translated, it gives CSARTAMNTEAFF.

The CDR3 here is CASSLPGRLEKLFF. For the CDR3, the DNA is TGTGCCAGCAGTTTGCCAGGGCGTCTCGAAAAACTGTTTTTT. V and J are TRBV28 and TRBJ1-4, with D perhaps matching TRBD1 (5 bases). Per the germline V gene, CDR1 is MDHEN and CDR2 is SYDVKM. The CDR3 consists of 14 residues. The V and J ends lost 3 bases and 8 bases respectively, with 13 bases between them.

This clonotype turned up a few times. The CDR3 sequence is CASSLSRAGEFF. The CDR3 DNA is TGTGCCAGCAGTTTAAGCAGGGCCGGGGAGTTCTTC. The chain recombines TRBV28 with TRBJ2-1; the D call may be TRBD1 or TRBD2 (5 bases each). Per the germline V gene, CDR1 is MDHEN and CDR2 is SYDVKM. V was clipped by 2 bases and J by 14 bases, with 13 bases between them. This CDR3 comprises 12 residues.

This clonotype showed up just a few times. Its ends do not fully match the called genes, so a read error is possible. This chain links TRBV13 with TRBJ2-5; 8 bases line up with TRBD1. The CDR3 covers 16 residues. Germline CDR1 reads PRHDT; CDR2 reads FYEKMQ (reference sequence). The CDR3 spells CACSPSDRARRKTQYF. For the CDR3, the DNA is TGTGCCTGCAGCCCTTCGGACAGGGCCCGGCGAAAGACCCAGTACTTC.

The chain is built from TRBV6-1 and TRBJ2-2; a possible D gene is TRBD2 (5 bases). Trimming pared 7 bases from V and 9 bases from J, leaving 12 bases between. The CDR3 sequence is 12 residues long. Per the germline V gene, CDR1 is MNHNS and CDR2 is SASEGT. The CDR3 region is CASISTRWELFF. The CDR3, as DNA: TGTGCCAGCATTTCTACTAGGTGGGAGCTGTTTTTT.

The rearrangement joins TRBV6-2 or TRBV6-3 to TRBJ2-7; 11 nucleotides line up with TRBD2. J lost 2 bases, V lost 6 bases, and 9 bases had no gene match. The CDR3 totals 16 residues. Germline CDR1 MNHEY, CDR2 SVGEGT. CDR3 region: CASSIVTSGVPYEQYF. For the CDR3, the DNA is TGTGCCAGCAGCATTGTGACTAGCGGGGTCCCCTACGAGCAGTACTTC.

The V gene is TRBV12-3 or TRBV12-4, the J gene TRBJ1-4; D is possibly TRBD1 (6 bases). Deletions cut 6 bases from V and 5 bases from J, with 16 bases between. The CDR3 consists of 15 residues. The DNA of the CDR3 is TGTGCCAGCAGGACTGAGGGGGGTAGGAATGAAAAACTGTTTTTT. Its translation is CASRTEGGRNEKLFF.

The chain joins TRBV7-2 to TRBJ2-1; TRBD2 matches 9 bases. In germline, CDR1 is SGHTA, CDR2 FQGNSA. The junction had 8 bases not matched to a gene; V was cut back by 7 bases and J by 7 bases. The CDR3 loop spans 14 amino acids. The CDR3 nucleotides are TGTGCCAGCAACCTCATTAGCGGGAGTAATGAGCAGTTCTTC. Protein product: CASNLISGSNEQFF.

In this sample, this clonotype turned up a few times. In DNA, the CDR3 is TGTGCCAGCAGCTCGGGACAGGGGATGGGCTACGAGCAGTACTTC. Translation gives CASSSGQGMGYEQYF. The chain joins TRBV7-9 to TRBJ2-5, with 10 bases aligning to TRBD1. The DNA end favors TRBJ2-7, so the J call may be wrong. This CDR3 is 15 amino acids long. Germline CDR1 SEHNR, CDR2 FQNEAQ (reference sequence).

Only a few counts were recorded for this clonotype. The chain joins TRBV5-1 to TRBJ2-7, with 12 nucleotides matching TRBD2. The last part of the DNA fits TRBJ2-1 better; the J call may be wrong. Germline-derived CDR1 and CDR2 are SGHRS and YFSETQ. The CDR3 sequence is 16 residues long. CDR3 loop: CASSLRTSGMSNEQFF. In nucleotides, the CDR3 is TGCGCCAGCAGCTTGAGGACTAGCGGGATGTCCAATGAGCAGTTCTTC.

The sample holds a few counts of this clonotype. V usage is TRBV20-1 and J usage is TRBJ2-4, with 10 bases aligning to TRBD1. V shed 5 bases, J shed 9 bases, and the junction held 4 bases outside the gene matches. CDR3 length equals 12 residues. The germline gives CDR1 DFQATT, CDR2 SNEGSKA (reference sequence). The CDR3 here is CSALDRGGIQYF. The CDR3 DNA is TGCAGTGCTTTGGACAGGGGGGGCATTCAGTACTTC.

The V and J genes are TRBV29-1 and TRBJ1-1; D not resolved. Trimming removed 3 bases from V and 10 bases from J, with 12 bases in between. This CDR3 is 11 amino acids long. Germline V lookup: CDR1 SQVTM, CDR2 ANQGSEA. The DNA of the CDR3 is TGCAGCGTTGAGTGGTCCCTTGGAGCTTTCTTT. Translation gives CSVEWSLGAFF.

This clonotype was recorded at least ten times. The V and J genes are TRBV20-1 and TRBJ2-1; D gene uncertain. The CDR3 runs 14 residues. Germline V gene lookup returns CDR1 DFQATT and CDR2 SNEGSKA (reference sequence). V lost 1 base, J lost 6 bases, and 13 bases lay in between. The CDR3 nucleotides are TGCAGTGCTAGAGGTCTAACTAAGAGCAATGAGCAGTTCTTC. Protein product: CSARGLTKSNEQFF.

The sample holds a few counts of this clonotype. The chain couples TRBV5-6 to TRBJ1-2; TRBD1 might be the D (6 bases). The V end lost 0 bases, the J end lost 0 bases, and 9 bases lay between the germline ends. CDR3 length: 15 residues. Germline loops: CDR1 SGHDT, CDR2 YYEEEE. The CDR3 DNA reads TGTGCCAGCAGCTTGGAGGACAGCGCTAACTATGGCTACACCTTC. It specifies CASSLEDSANYGYTF.

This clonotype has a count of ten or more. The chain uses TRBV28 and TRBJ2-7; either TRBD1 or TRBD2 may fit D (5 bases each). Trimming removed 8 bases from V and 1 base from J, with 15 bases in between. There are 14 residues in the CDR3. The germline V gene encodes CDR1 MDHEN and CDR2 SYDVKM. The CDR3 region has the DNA TGTGCCAGCCTCGATGGGACGAAATCCTACGAGCAGTACTTC. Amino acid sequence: CASLDGTKSYEQYF.

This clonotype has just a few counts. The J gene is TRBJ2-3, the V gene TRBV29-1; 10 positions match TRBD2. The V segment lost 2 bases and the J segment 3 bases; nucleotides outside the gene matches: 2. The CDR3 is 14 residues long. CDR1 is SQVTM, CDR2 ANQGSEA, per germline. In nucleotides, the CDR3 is TGCAGCGTTGAAACTAGCGGGAAAACAGATACGCAGTATTTT. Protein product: CSVETSGKTDTQYF.

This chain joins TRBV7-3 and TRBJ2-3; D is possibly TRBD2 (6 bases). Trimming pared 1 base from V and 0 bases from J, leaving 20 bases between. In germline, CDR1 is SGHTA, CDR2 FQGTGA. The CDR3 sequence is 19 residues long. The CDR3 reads CASSLNSQVAGTSTDTQYF. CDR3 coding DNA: TGTGCCAGCAGCTTAAATTCCCAAGTGGCCGGGACTAGCACAGATACGCAGTATTTT.

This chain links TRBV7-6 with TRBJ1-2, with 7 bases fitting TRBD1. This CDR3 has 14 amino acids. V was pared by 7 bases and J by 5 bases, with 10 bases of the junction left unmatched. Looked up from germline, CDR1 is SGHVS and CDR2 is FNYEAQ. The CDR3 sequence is CASTTYPTGYGYTF. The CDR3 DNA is TGTGCCAGCACCACGTACCCGACAGGGTATGGCTACACCTTC. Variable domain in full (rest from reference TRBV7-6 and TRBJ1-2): GAGVSQSPRYKVTKRGQDVALRCDPISGHVSLYWYRQALGQGPEFLTYFNYEAQQDKSGLPNDRFSAERPEGSISTLTIQRTEQRDSAMYRCASTTYPTGYGYTFGSGTRLTVV.

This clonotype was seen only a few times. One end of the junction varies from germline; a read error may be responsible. CDR3 residues: CGAQDPGGYGYTF. CDR3 coding DNA: TGCGGTGCCCAGGACCCTGGGGGCTATGGCTACACCTTC. The rearrangement uses TRBV20-1 and TRBJ1-2; a possible D gene is TRBD1 (5 bases). The CDR3 covers 13 residues. In germline, CDR1 is DFQATT, CDR2 SNEGSKA (reference sequence).